The 21 T cell receptor beta chains given below trace back to one sample, sequenced in a study of molecular identifiers for immune sequencing clone quantification. In TCRdb, the PCR reads were re-called with MiXCR into one record per CDR3 protein. The profile shows about 630,000 distinct CDR3 sequences, roughly 27% of them singletons. Sequenced material: naive CD8+ T cells from blood, with Jurkat cell RNA spiked in. Subset specified: FACS-sorted CD8+CD4-CCR7+CD45RA+ naive T cells. The origin of the receptors is a human donor in good health. Some libraries in this study had Jurkat cell RNA spiked in.

Remarks on this clonotype: This could be a read error, since a much larger clone is one nucleotide away. The chain links TRBV28 to TRBJ2-3; TRBD2 is a possible D gene (5 bases). The CDR3 loop spans 19 amino acids. Germline-derived CDR1 and CDR2 are MDHEN and SYDVKM. V was trimmed by 3 bases and J by 4 bases, leaving 26 bases between them. Here the CDR3 DNA reads TGTGCCAGCAGTTTTAGGCCCTCCCCCACAGCGGATGTTGCAGATACGCAGTATTTT. Amino acids: CASSFRPSPTADVADTQYF. The whole variable domain, remainder taken from reference TRBV28 and TRBJ2-3, is DVKVTQSSRYLVKRTGEKVFLECVQDMDHENMFWYRQDPGLGLRLIYFSYDVKMKEKGDIPEGYSVSREKKERFSLILESASTNQTSMYLCASSFRPSPTADVADTQYFGPGTRLTVL.

This clonotype was counted ten times or more. V usage is TRBV24-1 and J usage is TRBJ2-1; D is perhaps TRBD1 (6 bases). Germline V gene lookup returns CDR1 KGHDR and CDR2 SFDVKD. This CDR3 contains 15 residues. The V gene lost 4 bases and the J gene lost 7 bases, with 16 bases spanning the gap. CDR3: CATSDRRQDWNEQFF. CDR3 nucleotide sequence: TGTGCCACCAGTGACCGTAGACAGGATTGGAATGAGCAGTTCTTC.

J is TRBJ2-7 and V is TRBV28, with 15 bases lining up with TRBD2. The J segment lost 6 bases and the V segment lost 4 bases, leaving 4 bases of the junction unmatched. CDR1 is MDHEN and CDR2 is SYDVKM in the germline V gene. The CDR3 has 15 amino acids. Here the CDR3 reads CASSSWTSGRGEQYF. As DNA, the CDR3 is TGTGCCAGCAGTTCCTGGACTAGCGGGAGGGGCGAGCAGTACTTC.

This clonotype appeared many times. CDR3 residues: CASSLKSATNEKLFF. CDR3 sequence (DNA): TGTGCCAGCAGTTTAAAGAGTGCAACTAATGAAAAACTGTTTTTT. The chain couples TRBV27 to TRBJ1-4; D is uncertain. V was shortened by 2 bases and J by 0 bases, with 7 bases between the two germline ends. Germline assignment: CDR1 MNHEY and CDR2 SMNVEV (reference sequence). The CDR3 has 15 amino acids.

This clonotype has only a few counts. This chain connects TRBV24-1 to TRBJ2-2; 7 nucleotides align to TRBD1. CDR3 length: 13 amino acids. The germline CDR1 and CDR2 sequences are KGHDR and SFDVKD. The junction had 4 bases not matched to a gene; V was cut back by 7 bases and J by 6 bases. The CDR3 DNA follows: TGTGCCACCAGGACAGGGAGCGCCGGGGAGCTGTTTTTT. It codes for CATRTGSAGELFF.

The rearrangement links TRBV2 to TRBJ1-5, with D unresolved. The CDR3 has 13 residues. CDR1 SNHLY and CDR2 FYNNEI come from the germline V gene. The ends were cut back, 4 bases at V and 6 bases at J, with 10 bases in the middle. CDR3 DNA: TGTGCCAGCAGTGGGGTCCCACTTCAGCCCCAGCATTTT. The encoded protein is CASSGVPLQPQHF.

The CDR3 sequence: CSARDPPSGFYEQYF. The CDR3, as DNA: TGCAGTGCTAGAGATCCCCCTAGCGGGTTCTACGAGCAGTACTTC. The rearrangement uses TRBV20-1 and TRBJ2-7; 8 bases match TRBD2. Germline V gives CDR1 DFQATT, CDR2 SNEGSKA (reference sequence). The CDR3 sequence is 15 residues long. Trimming took 0 bases from V and 3 from J; bases not matched to a gene: 7.

In regard to this clonotype: The CDR3 end shows no conserved phenylalanine or tryptophan, and so a read error is likely. The chain combines TRBV3-1 with TRBJ2-5, with D tentatively TRBD1 or TRBD2 (5 bases each). The germline V gene has CDR1 LGHDT and CDR2 YNNKEL (reference sequence). The CDR3 is 19 amino acids. The V and J ends lost 3 bases and 0 bases respectively, with 23 bases between them. The CDR3 nucleotides are TGTGCCAGCAGCCAGACGGGACCGCGGGCTAGGCCCTACCAAGAGACCCAGTACTCC. Amino acids: CASSQTGPRARPYQETQYS.

About this clonotype itself: A much larger clone sits a single nucleotide away, making a read error possible. V and J are TRBV7-9 and TRBJ2-7; 8 bases align to TRBD1. V was pared by 4 bases and J by 9 bases, with 14 bases of the junction left unmatched. The CDR3 length is 15 residues. The germline V gene has CDR1 SEHNR and CDR2 FQNEAQ (reference sequence). CDR3 sequence (DNA): TGTGCCAGCAGCTACCCACAGGGGGGTGGCGACGGGCAGTACTTC. This encodes CASSYPQGGGDGQYF.

This clonotype occurred once. The V gene is TRBV3-1, the J gene TRBJ2-3, with D tentatively TRBD2 (5 bases). Germline CDR1 and CDR2: LGHDT and YNNKEL (reference sequence). Trimming left V 1 base short and J 7 bases short, with 18 bases between. The CDR3 is 16 amino acids. In DNA, the CDR3 is TGTGCCAGCAGCCAAGTTCTCGGGGATCATAGCTATACGCAGTATTTT. Its protein is CASSQVLGDHSYTQYF.

A remark on this clonotype: A junction end diverges from the germline sequence, so it may reflect a read error. The rearrangement joins TRBV29-1 to TRBJ2-3; D is unclear. The CDR3 spans 11 residues. Germline CDR1 and CDR2: SQVTM and ANQGSEA. The CDR3 DNA is TGCAGCGTTGAGGGCAGCGCTCCGCAGTCTTTT. Residues: CSVEGSAPQSF.

The V gene is TRBV19, the J gene TRBJ2-2; weak D call: TRBD1 (6 bases). The CDR3 runs to 16 residues. With 5 bases removed from V and 5 bases from J, the gap between germline ends came to 18 bases. The germline V gene has CDR1 LNHDA and CDR2 SQIVND (reference sequence). The CDR3 coding sequence is TGTGCCAGTAGTCCTCGACAGGTCCAGGGGACCGGGGAGCTGTTTTTT. Translation gives CASSPRQVQGTGELFF.

Turning to this clonotype: Mismatch with germline at one junction end may stem from a read error. The chain has TRBV5-3 and TRBJ2-5, with 9 bases identical to TRBD2. TRBV5-3 is identified as an open reading frame with a role that is uncertain. The CDR3 covers 16 residues. The chain's CDR3 is CASSLGLAGSIETQYF. The DNA for the CDR3 is TGTGCCAGCAGCTTGGGCCTAGCGGGATCTATAGAGACCCAGTACTTC.

This clonotype occurred many times. CDR3 sequence (DNA): TGTGCCAGCAGCCAAGAGAGTGGATCCGAGCAGTACTTC. Its translation is CASSQESGSEQYF. The chain links TRBV4-2 to TRBJ2-7; unclear D gene. V was clipped by 0 bases and J by 6 bases, with 9 bases between them. CDR1 and CDR2 (germline): LGHNA, YNFKEQ. The CDR3 sequence is 13 residues long.

On this clonotype: This could be a read error, since a much larger clone is one nucleotide away. V is TRBV7-9 and J is TRBJ2-7, with 7 bases that match TRBD1. Looked up from germline, CDR1 is SEHNR and CDR2 is FQNEAQ (reference sequence). The CDR3 length is 15 residues. The CDR3 protein is CANSFPDRASYEQYF. In DNA, the CDR3 is TGTGCCAACAGCTTTCCCGACAGGGCCTCCTACGAGCAGTACTTC.

This clonotype was seen more than once but under ten times. The chain uses TRBV12-3 or TRBV12-4 and TRBJ2-3; TRBD2 aligns across 13 bases. CDR3 length equals 15 residues. The V gene end was trimmed by 6 bases and the J gene end by 2 bases; junction bases not matched to a gene: 2. CDR3 nucleotides: TGTGCCAGCAGACTAGCGGGGGGGGTCACAGATACGCAGTATTTT. Protein product: CASRLAGGVTDTQYF.

V is TRBV7-2 and J is TRBJ2-5; 10 bases are a match to TRBD2. CDR1 and CDR2 from the germline V gene are SGHTA and FQGNSA. The CDR3 loop spans 17 amino acids. With 4 bases clipped from V and 5 bases from J, the junction kept 13 bases outside the gene matches. This chain's CDR3 is CASSSQISGGPGETQYF. CDR3 DNA: TGTGCCAGCAGCTCACAGATTAGCGGGGGGCCGGGGGAGACCCAGTACTTC.

In this sample, this clonotype turned up many times. The chain is built from TRBV11-2 and TRBJ2-1, with a weak D call TRBD2 (5 bases). The CDR3 totals 12 residues. The ends were cut back, 1 base at V and 10 bases at J, with 8 bases in the middle. The germline CDR1 and CDR2 sequences are SGHAT and FQNNGV. The CDR3 DNA reads TGTGCCAGCAGCTTAGCAGCGGTCGAGCAGTTCTTC. Encoded protein: CASSLAAVEQFF.

At least ten counts were recorded for this clonotype. The rearrangement uses TRBV7-9 and TRBJ2-7, with TRBD1 matching over 8 bases. Germline assignment: CDR1 SEHNR and CDR2 FQNEAQ (reference sequence). The CDR3 has 15 residues. Trimming took 5 bases from V and 1 from J; bases not matched to a gene: 7. The CDR3 region has the DNA TGTGCCAGCAGCCTCGGACAGGGTCCATCCTACGAGCAGTACTTC. Encoded protein: CASSLGQGPSYEQYF.

This clonotype was seen only a few times. This clone may be a read error of a much larger clone one base away. The genes are TRBV19 and TRBJ2-2; D is undetermined. V was trimmed by 9 bases and J by 1 base, leaving 9 bases between them. CDR3 length equals 13 residues. In germline, CDR1 is LNHDA, CDR2 SQIVND (reference sequence). The chain's CDR3 is CASKGLNTGELFF. The CDR3 nucleotides are TGTGCCAGCAAAGGTCTGAACACCGGGGAGCTGTTTTTT. The whole variable domain, remainder taken from reference TRBV19 and TRBJ2-2, is DGGITQSPKYLFRKEGQNVTLSCEQNLNHDAMYWYRQDPGQGLRLIYYSQIVNDFQKGDIAEGYSVSREKKESFPLTVTSAQKNPTAFYLCASKGLNTGELFFGEGSRLTVL.

The CDR3 DNA follows: TGTGCCAGCAGCCCCCGGCAGGACAGGGGAGGAAACATTCAGTACTTC. Residues: CASSPRQDRGGNIQYF. The genes are TRBV7-9 and TRBJ2-4, with TRBD1 identical over 9 bases. Germline V gene lookup returns CDR1 SEHNR and CDR2 FQNEAQ (reference sequence). The CDR3 has 16 amino acids. V lost 5 bases to trimming and J lost 6 bases; unmatched junction nucleotides: 11. Looking up the rest from reference TRBV7-9 and TRBJ2-4 gives the full variable domain: DTGVSQNPRHKITKRGQNVTFRCDPISEHNRLYWYRQTLGQGPEFLTYFQNEAQLEKSRLLSDRFSAERPKGSFSTLEIQRTEQGDSAMYLCASSPRQDRGGNIQYFGAGTRLSVL.